The clone carrying this TCR beta chain has just one count. The length of the CDR3 is 13 residues. Looked up from germline, CDR1 is MDHEN and CDR2 is SYDVKM. V shed 6 bases and J shed 1 base, with 7 bases lying between them. As processed by the authors: Productive clonotypes were detectable down to 2.59 x 10-5 frequency. Assay used: immunoSEQ multiplex PCR; TCRdb lists only in-frame clones, some missing. V, J and clone size reflect that table, while D and trimming were determined from the DNA. The sample has 34,000 or so clones, about 82% seen once. This sample is part of a study of STAT5B mutations in CD4+ large granular lymphocyte leukemia.

The material sequenced was CD4+ T cells from blood buffy coats. The sequence derives from a human donor in good health. This chain joins TRBV28 and TRBJ1-3; D call uncertain. The CDR3 coding sequence is TGTGCCAGCAGCCCCCAATCTGGAAACACCATATATTTT. Translation: CASSPQSGNTIYF.